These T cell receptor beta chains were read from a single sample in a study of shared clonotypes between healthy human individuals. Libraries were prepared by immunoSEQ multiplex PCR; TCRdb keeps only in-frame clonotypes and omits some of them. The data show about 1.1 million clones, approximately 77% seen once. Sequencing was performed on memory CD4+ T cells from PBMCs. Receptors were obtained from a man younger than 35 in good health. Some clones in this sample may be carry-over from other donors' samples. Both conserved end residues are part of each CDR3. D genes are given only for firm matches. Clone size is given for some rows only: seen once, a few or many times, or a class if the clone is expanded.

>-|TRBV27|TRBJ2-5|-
CASSWRAQETQYF
TGTGCCAGCAGTTGGAGGGCGCAAGAGACCCAGTACTTC
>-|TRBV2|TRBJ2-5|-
CASGSNPETQYF
TGTGCCTCCGGGTCGAATCCCGAGACCCAGTACTTC
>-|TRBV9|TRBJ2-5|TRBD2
CASSVGGTSGRETQYF
TGTGCCAGCAGCGTAGGTGGGACTAGCGGGAGAGAGACCCAGTACTTC
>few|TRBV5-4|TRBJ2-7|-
CASSFRGVHGGEQYF
TGTGCCAGCAGTTTCAGGGGTGTCCACGGGGGAGAGCAGTACTTC
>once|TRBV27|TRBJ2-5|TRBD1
CASSPRFRDRGQETQYF
TGTGCCAGCAGTCCCCGATTCCGGGACAGGGGCCAAGAGACCCAGTACTTC
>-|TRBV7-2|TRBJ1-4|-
CASSLVSVGRKNEKLFF
TGTGCCAGCAGCTTAGTGAGTGTGGGACGGAAAAATGAAAAACTGTTTTTT
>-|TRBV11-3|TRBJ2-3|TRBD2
CASSLGLAGDTDTQYF
TGTGCCAGCAGCTTGGGACTAGCGGGAGACACAGATACGCAGTATTTT
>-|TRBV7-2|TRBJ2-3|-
CASAKYTDTQYF
TGTGCCAGCGCGAAATACACAGATACGCAGTATTTT
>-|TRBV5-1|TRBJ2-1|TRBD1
CASSLAGQGANEQFF
TGCGCCAGCAGCTTGGCAGGACAGGGGGCCAATGAGCAGTTCTTC
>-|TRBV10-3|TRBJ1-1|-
CAISGTERTAFF
TGTGCCATCAGTGGTACAGAGAGGACAGCTTTCTTT
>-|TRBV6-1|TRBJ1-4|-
CASSAFNEKLFF
TGTGCCAGCAGTGCATTTAATGAAAAACTGTTTTTT
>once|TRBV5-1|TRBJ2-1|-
CASSWEIPMYPFF
TGCGCCAGCAGCTGGGAAATACCGATGTATCCGTTCTTC
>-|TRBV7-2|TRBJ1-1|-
CASSLVRVGNTEAFF
TGTGCCAGCAGCTTAGTTCGGGTAGGGAACACTGAAGCTTTCTTT
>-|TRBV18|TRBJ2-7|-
CASSPLTGAAGYEQYF
TGTGCCAGCTCACCCTTGACGGGAGCCGCCGGCTACGAGCAGTACTTC
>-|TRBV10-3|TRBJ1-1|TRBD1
CAINKGQGEAFF
TGTGCCATCAACAAGGGACAGGGTGAAGCTTTCTTT
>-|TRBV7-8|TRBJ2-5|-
CASSPTEKQETQYF
TGTGCCAGCAGCCCCACAGAGAAACAAGAGACCCAGTACTTC